This T cell receptor beta chain was identified in a study of vaccination effects on CD4 cells after COVID-19. Study observations and caveats: Marked clonal contraction of infection- and vaccine-induced clones was seen late after vaccination.

Scientists isolated CD4+ T cells after a roughly ten-day culture period ended. Subjects were given two BNT162b2 or mRNA-1273 vaccine doses. The germline V and J ends were trimmed by 0 bases and 0 bases, with 6 bases remaining between them. Germline V gene sequence: CDR1 SGDLS, CDR2 YYNGEE. This CDR3 spans 15 amino acids. As for this clone: No antigen is known for it.

Method: immunoSEQ multiplex PCR; TCRdb's copy keeps in-frame clones and lacks some. The sample gives 45,000 or so clones, 70% of which show up once; 6.5% to 8.5% is in the top ten. This TCR derives from a human donor who received a COVID-19 vaccine. The J gene is TRBJ2-2, the V gene TRBV9; the D is unclear. Material: CD4+ T cells from PBMCs cultured without peptide, obtained after COVID-19 vaccination. The CDR3 DNA follows: TGTGCCAGCAGCGTAGCGGGTTCGAACACCGGGGAGCTGTTTTTT. Encoded protein: CASSVAGSNTGELFF.